This is a list of T cell receptor beta chains from one sample in a study of blood T cell repertoires in COVID-19. TCRdb's table, derived via immunoSEQ multiplex PCR, lists solely in-frame clones and lacks some. Found here are tens of thousands of clones, under 85% of them singletons; the top ten hold 7% to 9.5%. The source material was peripheral blood. These receptor sequences come from a human donor in a cohort sampled during active COVID-19. The CDR3 runs from the conserved cysteine through the conserved F or W.

v_call,j_call,cdr3_aa
TRBV28,TRBJ2-7,CASSWTSGSEQYF
TRBV28,TRBJ2-5,CASNQSLAGEEETQYF
TRBV2,TRBJ2-1,CASSDRGYNEQFF
TRBV6-1,TRBJ2-1,CASSESPGQDEQFF
TRBV5-1,TRBJ2-5,CASSPLGGGLAQYF
TRBV9,TRBJ2-3,CASSVTSGKTDTQYF
TRBV9,TRBJ1-6,CASSGRGGSYNSPLHF
TRBV6-5,TRBJ1-5,CASRRQGYNQPQHF
TRBV7-2,TRBJ1-5,CASRPGTGNQPQHF
TRBV15,TRBJ1-5,CATSRGTGNQPQHF
TRBV2,TRBJ1-3,CASSPRAGFSGNTIYF
TRBV4-2,TRBJ1-4,CASSRDRGGEKLFF
TRBV11-2,TRBJ1-4,CASTREDPNEKLFF
TRBV19,TRBJ1-1,CASSLWGQRNTEAFF
TRBV10-3,TRBJ2-3,CAIAETSGGTTDTQYF
TRBV7-8,TRBJ2-7,CASSLDRTIYEQYF
TRBV19,TRBJ1-1,CASSPEGRNTEAFF
TRBV30,TRBJ2-1,CAWSPDNEQFF
TRBV5-1,TRBJ1-2,CASSFARQDHYGYTF
TRBV28,TRBJ2-1,CASSFSGGPPYNEQFF
TRBV11-2,TRBJ1-2,CASSQGGARYGYTF
TRBV5-4,TRBJ2-7,CASNKPGQVPYEQYF
TRBV12-3/TRBV12-4,TRBJ2-7,CASSGLAVYEQYF
TRBV15,TRBJ2-7,CAIRSRDREGEQYF
TRBV9,TRBJ1-5,CASSVGGGQPQHF
TRBV4-2,TRBJ1-2,CASSQEAVNYGYTF
TRBV2,TRBJ2-7,CASRKTSASSYEQYF
TRBV6-4,TRBJ1-1,CASRQGEMNTEAFF
TRBV27,TRBJ1-1,CASSPTRNTEAFF
TRBV9,TRBJ1-6,CASSAGQGAMGSPLHF
TRBV19,TRBJ2-1,CASSNQIAPTNEQFF
TRBV19,TRBJ1-2,CASSIRGTAYGYTF
TRBV6-4,TRBJ1-1,CASSECGTGGADTEAFF
TRBV28,TRBJ2-1,CASSSRTVSLRSQFF
TRBV19,TRBJ2-1,CASSIVTSGSGEQFF
TRBV6-5,TRBJ2-7,CASSYVGTGAVQYF
TRBV30,TRBJ1-6,CAWSAPPGLDAPLHF
TRBV19,TRBJ1-2,CASKIGDYGYTF
TRBV28,TRBJ1-1,CASSVGGGQGVRAFF
TRBV7-3,TRBJ2-1,CASSLRGWVNEQFF
TRBV3-1/TRBV3-2,TRBJ2-7,CASSQEPGVDEQYF
TRBV3-1/TRBV3-2,TRBJ1-2,CASSQGVGANYGYTF
TRBV2,TRBJ2-1,CASSGTSGRVNEQFF
TRBV2,TRBJ1-2,CASSDLTGQGAGGYTF
TRBV5-4,TRBJ1-2,CASRHWDRHYGYTF
TRBV11-2,TRBJ2-7,CASSPLLTSGHEQYF
TRBV19,TRBJ1-1,CASSFGGGNTEAFF
TRBV6-4,TRBJ1-1,CASSQGQGGTEAFF
TRBV15,TRBJ2-1,CATSRAPSGRAGDEQFF
TRBV24-1,TRBJ1-1,CATSDLRDRDIGVDTEAFF
TRBV19,TRBJ2-7,CASSIRGGNHEQYF
TRBV30,TRBJ1-3,CAWTAGPGNTIYF
TRBV12-2,TRBJ1-3,CASRLVCGSGQGRSGNTIYF
TRBV7-6,TRBJ1-3,CASSPHRRGLLGNTIYF